The 27 T cell receptor beta chains listed next were all sequenced from one sample in a study of T cells in Graves' hyperthyroidism and ophthalmopathy. Researchers amplified the TCR beta CDR3 regions from RNA transcripts. HTBI primers were used for first-round RT-PCR of the TCR CDR3. TCRdb called the multiplex PCR reads again in MiXCR, with one record for every CDR3 protein. The data contain hundreds of thousands of distinct CDR3 sequences, roughly a third of them singletons. Sequenced sample: blood. The receptors shown here come from a woman in her 40s with Graves' hyperthyroidism.

This clonotype was observed a single time. This likely comes from a read error, as the CDR3 has no conserved phenylalanine or tryptophan at its end. It is unclear where the CDR3 begins or ends on the DNA, so no DNA is shown, and the CDR3 is as TCRdb lists it. This rearrangement joins TRBV7-2 to TRBJ2-7; the table calls TRBD1, which could not be checked here. 13 amino acids form the CDR3, both terminal residues included. Germline V gene data show CDR1 as SGHTA and CDR2 as FQGNSA. Here the CDR3 reads CASSPGGRGPQIL.

CDR3 residues: CASSPGGTASSYEQYF. CDR3 sequence (DNA): TGTGCCAGCAGCCCCGGGGGGACAGCGAGCTCCTACGAGCAGTACTTC. This chain links TRBV11-2 with TRBJ2-7, with D perhaps assigned TRBD1 or TRBD2 (7 bases each). Per germline, CDR1 SGHAT and CDR2 FQNNGV. The CDR3 has 16 amino acids. Trimming left V 5 bases short and J 0 bases short, with 17 bases between.

In its sample, this clonotype was seen many times. The chain recombines TRBV20-1 with TRBJ2-7, with D maybe TRBD1 (6 bases). In germline, CDR1 is DFQATT, CDR2 SNEGSKA (reference sequence). The CDR3 loop spans 13 amino acids. In DNA, the CDR3 is TGCAGCGCCATGACAGGAGACTCCTACGAGCAGTACTTC. Encoded protein: CSAMTGDSYEQYF.

This clonotype was seen only a few times. One junction end does not reproduce the germline sequence, and a read error may be involved. The rearrangement links TRBV10-3 to TRBJ2-6, with unresolved D. CDR1 ENHRY and CDR2 SYGVKD come from the germline V gene. CDR3 length: 15 residues. CDR3 loop: CASSSQFPGANVLTF. The CDR3 DNA sequence: TGTGCCAGCAGTTCCCAGTTCCCTGGGGCCAACGTCCTGACTTTC.

This clonotype occurred a few times. The rearrangement links TRBV20-1 to TRBJ1-2, with a tentative D call TRBD1 (5 bases). The CDR3 is made up of 17 amino acids. CDR1 is DFQATT and CDR2 is SNEGSKA in the germline V gene (reference sequence). The V end was cut by 3 bases, the J end by 4 bases, with 24 bases between. The CDR3 DNA sequence: TGCAGTGCTAGTTCTTTATTCCCCGGGGCTTCCCTCTATGGCTACACCTTC. It is translated as CSASSLFPGASLYGYTF.

This clonotype has just a few counts. The J gene is TRBJ1-4, the V gene TRBV6-5, with D maybe TRBD1 (5 bases). CDR1 MNHEY and CDR2 SVGAGI come from the germline V gene. CDR3 length: 12 residues. V gave up 6 bases and J gave up 6 bases, with 8 bases separating them. CDR3 in DNA: TGTGCCAGCAGCCCGGGGCATGAAAAACTGTTTTTT. The encoded protein is CASSPGHEKLFF.

This clonotype was seen more than once but under ten times. The chain recombines TRBV3-1 with TRBJ1-6; possible D gene TRBD1, 6 bases. Trimming pared 1 base from V and 7 bases from J, leaving 11 bases between. Per the germline V gene, CDR1 is LGHDT and CDR2 is YNNKEL (reference sequence). The CDR3 contains 15 residues. The CDR3 region is CASSQVDSSNSPLHF. CDR3 coding DNA: TGTGCCAGCAGCCAAGTGGACAGTTCGAATTCACCCCTCCACTTT.

V and J are TRBV12-3 or TRBV12-4 and TRBJ1-2; D remains unclear. The V and J ends lost 5 bases and 5 bases respectively, with 18 bases between them. The CDR3 extends over 15 amino acids. The CDR3 protein is CASSNTPDAGYGYTF. CDR3 coding DNA: TGTGCCAGCAGTAATACTCCGGATGCGGGGTATGGCTACACCTTC.

The chain combines TRBV29-1 with TRBJ2-5; the match to TRBD2 covers 10 bases. This CDR3 is 17 amino acids long. Germline V gene sequence: CDR1 SQVTM, CDR2 ANQGSEA. Trimming cost V 5 bases and J 2 bases; bases outside gene matches: 14. DNA of the CDR3: TGCAGCGTTCTGCCGGCTAGCGGGAGTCCGGGACAAGAGACCCAGTACTTC. It specifies CSVLPASGSPGQETQYF.

V gene TRBV20-1 combines with J gene TRBJ2-7; D is uncertain. The V end lost 5 bases, the J end lost 6 bases, and 20 bases lay between the germline ends. This CDR3 is 14 amino acids long. Germline V lookup: CDR1 DFQATT, CDR2 SNEGSKA (reference sequence). Here the CDR3 reads CSAYSEEMECEQYF. The CDR3 nucleotides read TGCAGTGCTTACAGTGAGGAGATGGAATGCGAGCAGTACTTC.

The rearrangement uses TRBV12-3 or TRBV12-4 and TRBJ1-5; no clear D. Trimming cost V 5 bases and J 0 bases, with 8 bases left between them. The length of the CDR3 is 14 residues. CDR3 residues: CASSGSTSNQPQHF. The CDR3 DNA follows: TGTGCCAGCAGTGGCTCAACTAGCAATCAGCCCCAGCATTTT.

This clonotype was found a few times. CDR3 residues: CASSFLRSPPPGLAGGSQYF. In DNA, the CDR3 is TGTGCCAGCAGCTTCCTTCGTTCCCCTCCCCCGGGACTAGCGGGGGGTTCCCAGTACTTC. The J gene is TRBJ2-5, the V gene TRBV7-9; TRBD2 matches at 15 bases. With V trimmed by 3 bases and J by 9 bases, 20 bases remained unmatched. Germline CDR1 is SEHNR and CDR2 is FQNEAQ (reference sequence). This CDR3 region has 20 residues.

This clonotype was counted only a few times. The V call is TRBV6-6, the J call TRBJ2-7; possible D gene TRBD2, 5 bases. V was clipped by 5 bases and J by 2 bases, with 19 bases between them. CDR3 length: 16 residues. Germline CDR1 is MNHNY and CDR2 is SVGAGI (reference sequence). Written as DNA, the CDR3 is TGTGCCAGCAGTGGCGTATCGAGCAGACTACCCTACGAGCAGTACTTC. Translation gives CASSGVSSRLPYEQYF.

This clonotype was detected a few times. At one boundary the junction diverges from the germline segment, which might be a read error. This chain connects TRBV7-9 to TRBJ1-5; D is unresolved. This CDR3 contains 17 residues. Germline-derived CDR1 and CDR2 are SEHNR and FQNEAQ (reference sequence). The CDR3 reads CASSQEWPMGGNQPQHF. The CDR3 region has the DNA TGCGCCAGCAGCCAAGAGTGGCCCATGGGTGGAAATCAGCCCCAGCATTTT.

Turning to this clonotype: A much larger clone lies a single base off, so this may be a read error. The conserved closing phenylalanine or tryptophan is absent in this CDR3, likely reflecting a read error. This chain links TRBV2 with TRBJ1-5; D remains ambiguous. Trimming took off 4 bases at V and 6 bases at J, with 10 bases between the two ends. Germline lookup yields CDR1 SNHLY and CDR2 FYNNEI. CDR3 length: 13 residues. In DNA form, the CDR3 reads TGTGCCAGCAGTGGGACGGAAGCTCAGCCCCAGCATTGT. This encodes CASSGTEAQPQHC.

This clonotype has just one count. V usage is TRBV12-3 or TRBV12-4 and J usage is TRBJ1-1; D is unclear. The CDR3 extends over 12 amino acids. Deletions cut 5 bases from V and 7 bases from J, with 11 bases between. CDR3 in amino acids: CASSPPEGEAFF. The DNA of the CDR3 is TGTGCCAGCAGTCCCCCCGAGGGTGAAGCTTTCTTT.

This clonotype has a single count. V gene TRBV10-3 combines with J gene TRBJ1-2; D might be TRBD1 (6 bases). CDR1 is ENHRY and CDR2 is SYGVKD in the germline V gene. The CDR3 spans 13 residues. V lost 0 bases to trimming and J lost 13 bases, with 15 bases between them. The CDR3 loop reads CAISESQGKGRTF. The CDR3 region has the DNA TGTGCCATCAGTGAGTCACAGGGTAAAGGTCGCACCTTC.

A few counts support this clonotype. The V and J genes are TRBV6-2 or TRBV6-3 and TRBJ2-5, with D possibly being TRBD1 (5 bases). This CDR3 contains 14 residues. Germline V lookup: CDR1 MNHEY, CDR2 SVGEGT. V lost 9 bases and J lost 5, with 19 bases in between. The CDR3 coding sequence is TGTGCCAGTTCCCTGCGACAGACCCTGGAGACCCAGTACTTC. The encoded protein is CASSLRQTLETQYF.

Notes on this clonotype: One end of the junction is discordant with germline, which a read error may explain. This chain joins TRBV29-1 and TRBJ2-4; perhaps TRBD2 as D (5 bases). Germline V gene lookup returns CDR1 SQVTM and CDR2 ANQGSEA. The CDR3 loop spans 15 amino acids. CDR3 nucleotide sequence: TGCAGCGTTGAGCGGACCGAGCTAGCCAAAAACATTCAGTACTGG. Protein: CSVERTELAKNIQYW.

The chain links TRBV7-2 to TRBJ1-5, with a possible D match to TRBD1 (6 bases). Trimming took off 4 bases at V and 1 base at J, with 17 bases between the two ends. Germline V gives CDR1 SGHTA, CDR2 FQGNSA. The CDR3 loop spans 17 amino acids. CDR3 protein: CASSSGRGAMSNQPQHF. The CDR3 DNA sequence: TGTGCCAGCAGCTCTGGGCGGGGGGCCATGAGCAATCAGCCCCAGCATTTT.

The V and J genes are TRBV12-3 or TRBV12-4 and TRBJ1-5, with a tentative D call TRBD1 (6 bases). The V end was cut by 3 bases, the J end by 5 bases, with 14 bases between. The CDR3 length is 15 residues. CDR3 DNA sequence: TGTGCCAGCAGTTTTATCGTAGGGGGTCATCAGCCCCAGCATTTT. It encodes CASSFIVGGHQPQHF.

The chain recombines TRBV6-6 with TRBJ1-1; 9 bases match TRBD1. The ends lost 6 bases at V and 0 bases at J; junction bases unmatched: 8. The CDR3 has 16 amino acids. From germline, CDR1 is MNHNY and CDR2 SVGAGI (reference sequence). CDR3: CASSIGTGRMNTEAFF. CDR3 bases: TGTGCCAGCAGCATCGGGACAGGGAGGATGAACACTGAAGCTTTCTTT.

V usage is TRBV14 and J usage is TRBJ1-1, with TRBD1 identical over 9 bases. The CDR3 has 14 residues. Germline CDR1 is SGHDN and CDR2 is FVKESK. Trimming cost V 4 bases and J 10 bases; bases outside gene matches: 10. The CDR3 region has the DNA TGTGCCAGCAGCCGTCAGACAGGGGGTACCCTAGCTTTCTTT. Amino acid sequence: CASSRQTGGTLAFF.

This clonotype has a count of ten or more. The J gene is TRBJ1-1, the V gene TRBV9; no definite D call. Germline V CDR1 and CDR2: SGDLS, YYNGEE. CDR3 size: 14 residues. V was clipped by 0 bases and J by 0 bases, with 6 bases between them. CDR3 in DNA: TGTGCCAGCAGCGTAGGTAGGATGAACACTGAAGCTTTCTTT. Translated, it gives CASSVGRMNTEAFF.

This chain uses TRBV7-9 with TRBJ2-5; the match to TRBD1 covers 10 bases. This CDR3 has 17 residues. V lost 1 base and J lost 4; bases outside the gene matches: 9. Germline loops: CDR1 SEHNR, CDR2 FQNEAQ (reference sequence). CDR3 coding DNA: TGTGCCAGCAGCTTAGGATCCGGACAGGGGGTAGGAGAGACCCAGTACTTC. Translated, it gives CASSLGSGQGVGETQYF.

This clonotype was counted many times. The V and J genes are TRBV7-6 and TRBJ2-7; D call uncertain. Trimming took 4 bases from V and 0 from J, leaving 10 bases between them. This CDR3 contains 14 residues. Per the germline V gene, CDR1 is SGHVS and CDR2 is FNYEAQ. This chain's CDR3 is CASSWVGNSYEQYF. CDR3 bases: TGTGCCAGCAGCTGGGTGGGCAACTCCTACGAGCAGTACTTC.

This clonotype was observed a few times. This rearrangement joins TRBV3-1 to TRBJ1-5; possible D gene TRBD1, 6 bases. V lost 3 bases and J lost 10, with 10 bases in between. The CDR3 length is 12 residues. The germline CDR1 and CDR2 sequences are LGHDT and YNNKEL (reference sequence). The CDR3 spells CASSQGGTPQHF. The CDR3, as DNA: TGTGCCAGCAGCCAGGGGGGGACACCCCAGCATTTT.